Listed below are T cell receptor beta chains from one sample, sequenced in a study of CD4 T cells in relation to SARS-CoV-2 and coronaviruses. No cognate antigen is known for these TCRs. Measured with immunoSEQ multiplex PCR; TCRdb has only the in-frame clones, and not every one. Among 25,000 or so clones listed, under 80% were seen once. Sequenced sample: CD4+ T cells from PBMCs, cultured in vitro. The receptor set was obtained from a human donor in good health. Each CDR3 is given with its conserved first and last residue. D genes are given only for firm matches. Rows may omit the clone size; those that give it use once, few, many or a size class.

cdr3_aa: CASSQGLASGRTDTQYF
cdr3_nt: TGCGCCAGCAGCCAAGGACTGGCTAGCGGGAGAACAGATACGCAGTATTTT
d_call: TRBD2
j_call: TRBJ2-3
clone_size: NA
v_call: TRBV4-1

cdr3_aa: CASSYYGTARNTEAFF
cdr3_nt: TGTGCCAGCAGTTACTACGGTACCGCAAGGAACACTGAAGCTTTCTTT
d_call: NA
j_call: TRBJ1-1
clone_size: NA
v_call: TRBV6-2/TRBV6-3

cdr3_aa: CASRRGEGANVLTF
cdr3_nt: TGTGCCAGCAGAAGGGGGGAAGGGGCCAACGTCCTGACTTTC
d_call: NA
j_call: TRBJ2-6
clone_size: NA
v_call: TRBV3-1/TRBV3-2

cdr3_aa: CASSLAGASGNTIYF
cdr3_nt: TGTGCCAGCAGCTTGGCAGGGGCGTCCGGAAACACCATATATTTT
d_call: NA
j_call: TRBJ1-3
clone_size: NA
v_call: TRBV5-4

cdr3_aa: CACGDGDEKLFF
cdr3_nt: TGTGCCTGCGGGGACGGTGATGAAAAACTGTTTTTT
d_call: NA
j_call: TRBJ1-4
clone_size: NA
v_call: TRBV30

cdr3_aa: CASSVLVTDTQYF
cdr3_nt: TGTGCCAGCTCCGTCCTGGTCACAGATACGCAGTATTTT
d_call: NA
j_call: TRBJ2-3
clone_size: once
v_call: TRBV18

cdr3_aa: CASSYSLSGTSGRGNEQFF
cdr3_nt: TGTGCCAGCAGTTATTCCCTGTCCGGGACTAGCGGGAGGGGCAATGAGCAGTTCTTC
d_call: TRBD2
j_call: TRBJ2-1
clone_size: NA
v_call: TRBV6-2/TRBV6-3

cdr3_aa: CASSLYGYTF
cdr3_nt: TGTGCCAGCAGCTTGTATGGCTACACCTTC
d_call: NA
j_call: TRBJ1-2
clone_size: few
v_call: TRBV5-8

cdr3_aa: CASSWGQDNYGYTF
cdr3_nt: TGTGCCAGCAGCTGGGGACAGGATAACTATGGCTACACCTTC
d_call: TRBD1
j_call: TRBJ1-2
clone_size: NA
v_call: TRBV5-8

cdr3_aa: CASSLLAGGRHNEQFF
cdr3_nt: TGTGCCAGCAGCCTTCTAGCGGGAGGGCGACATAATGAGCAGTTCTTC
d_call: TRBD2
j_call: TRBJ2-1
clone_size: NA
v_call: TRBV11-3

cdr3_aa: CSVGGSSGEQYF
cdr3_nt: TGCAGCGTTGGCGGGAGTAGCGGCGAGCAGTACTTC
d_call: TRBD2
j_call: TRBJ2-7
clone_size: NA
v_call: TRBV29-1

cdr3_aa: CASSVASGVSQETQYF
cdr3_nt: TGTGCCAGCAGCGTGGCCAGCGGGGTCTCCCAAGAGACCCAGTACTTC
d_call: TRBD2
j_call: TRBJ2-5
clone_size: NA
v_call: TRBV9

cdr3_aa: CASSRTGVNTEAFF
cdr3_nt: TGTGCCAGTAGTCGGACAGGGGTGAACACTGAAGCTTTCTTT
d_call: TRBD1
j_call: TRBJ1-1
clone_size: NA
v_call: TRBV19

cdr3_aa: CASSQELAGLSYEQYF
cdr3_nt: TGCGCCAGCAGCCAAGAACTAGCGGGGCTTTCCTACGAGCAGTACTTC
d_call: TRBD2
j_call: TRBJ2-7
clone_size: NA
v_call: TRBV4-3

cdr3_aa: CASSQFPSSGNTIYF
cdr3_nt: TGCGCCAGCAGCCAGTTTCCGAGCTCTGGAAACACCATATATTTT
d_call: NA
j_call: TRBJ1-3
clone_size: few
v_call: TRBV5-1

cdr3_aa: CASRGTGATNTEAFF
cdr3_nt: TGTGCCAGTCGTGGGACAGGGGCTACGAACACTGAAGCTTTCTTT
d_call: TRBD1
j_call: TRBJ1-1
clone_size: NA
v_call: TRBV19

cdr3_aa: CASSQHTGDEQYF
cdr3_nt: TGCGCCAGCAGCCAGCATACAGGGGATGAGCAGTACTTC
d_call: TRBD1
j_call: TRBJ2-7
clone_size: NA
v_call: TRBV4-3

cdr3_aa: CATSHGTGGSNGYTF
cdr3_nt: TGTGCCACCTCGCACGGGACAGGGGGATCGAATGGCTACACCTTC
d_call: TRBD1
j_call: TRBJ1-2
clone_size: NA
v_call: TRBV6-5

cdr3_aa: CASGAEFLGQANTEAFF
cdr3_nt: TGTGCCAGTGGAGCGGAGTTCCTTGGACAGGCGAACACTGAAGCTTTCTTT
d_call: TRBD1
j_call: TRBJ1-1
clone_size: NA
v_call: TRBV19

cdr3_aa: CASSVGLAGGPAEQYF
cdr3_nt: TGTGCCAGCAGCGTCGGACTAGCGGGGGGGCCGGCGGAGCAGTACTTC
d_call: TRBD2
j_call: TRBJ2-7
clone_size: few
v_call: TRBV9

cdr3_aa: CASSGTSGQETQYF
cdr3_nt: TGTGCCAGCAGTGGAACTAGCGGACAAGAGACCCAGTACTTC
d_call: TRBD2
j_call: TRBJ2-5
clone_size: NA
v_call: TRBV2

cdr3_aa: CASSSDNSYEQYF
cdr3_nt: TGTGCCAGCAGTTCGGACAACTCCTACGAGCAGTACTTC
d_call: NA
j_call: TRBJ2-7
clone_size: NA
v_call: TRBV12-3/TRBV12-4

cdr3_aa: CASSGGGAETQYF
cdr3_nt: TGTGCCAGCAGTGGCGGGGGGGCGGAGACCCAGTACTTC
d_call: TRBD2
j_call: TRBJ2-5
clone_size: NA
v_call: TRBV2

cdr3_aa: CASSSETQYF
cdr3_nt: TGTGCCAGCAGCTCGGAGACCCAGTACTTC
d_call: NA
j_call: TRBJ2-5
clone_size: NA
v_call: TRBV7-9

cdr3_aa: CASSQDSGQGNIQYF
cdr3_nt: TGTGCCAGCAGCCAAGATTCGGGACAGGGGAACATTCAGTACTTC
d_call: TRBD1
j_call: TRBJ2-4
clone_size: NA
v_call: TRBV3-1/TRBV3-2

cdr3_aa: CASGLSRTGTGELFF
cdr3_nt: TGTGCTAGTGGTTTGTCTAGGACAGGGACCGGGGAGCTGTTTTTT
d_call: TRBD1
j_call: TRBJ2-2
clone_size: few
v_call: TRBV12-5

cdr3_aa: CASSLGGGTTWDTQYF
cdr3_nt: TGTGCCAGCAGCTTAGGGGGGGGTACCACATGGGATACGCAGTATTTT
d_call: NA
j_call: TRBJ2-3
clone_size: NA
v_call: TRBV9

cdr3_aa: CASSQGLAGGGYTQYF
cdr3_nt: TGTGCCAGCAGCCAAGGACTAGCGGGAGGCGGGTATACGCAGTATTTT
d_call: TRBD2
j_call: TRBJ2-3
clone_size: once
v_call: TRBV3-1/TRBV3-2

cdr3_aa: CASSSRGGTDTQYF
cdr3_nt: TGTGCCAGCAGCTCCCGGGGGGGCACAGATACGCAGTATTTT
d_call: TRBD2
j_call: TRBJ2-3
clone_size: NA
v_call: TRBV9

cdr3_aa: CASSADRIGAKNIQYF
cdr3_nt: TGTGCCAGCAGCGCGGACAGGATTGGGGCCAAAAACATTCAGTACTTC
d_call: TRBD1
j_call: TRBJ2-4
clone_size: few
v_call: TRBV7-2

cdr3_aa: CASSQDGGAGGVQEKLFF
cdr3_nt: TGTGCCAGCAGCCAAGACGGCGGGGCAGGGGGCGTTCAGGAAAAACTGTTTTTT
d_call: TRBD1
j_call: TRBJ1-4
clone_size: NA
v_call: TRBV4-2

cdr3_aa: CASSSQTGGLRTEAFF
cdr3_nt: TGCGCCAGCAGTTCTCAGACAGGGGGCCTTAGGACTGAAGCTTTCTTT
d_call: TRBD1
j_call: TRBJ1-1
clone_size: NA
v_call: TRBV5-1

cdr3_aa: CASRPSEGQYEQYF
cdr3_nt: TGTGCCAGCAGGCCTTCAGAGGGACAGTACGAGCAGTACTTC
d_call: TRBD1
j_call: TRBJ2-7
clone_size: NA
v_call: TRBV6-5

cdr3_aa: CASSIQGQYGGYTF
cdr3_nt: TGTGCCAGTAGTATCCAGGGACAGTACGGTGGCTACACCTTC
d_call: TRBD1
j_call: TRBJ1-2
clone_size: NA
v_call: TRBV19

cdr3_aa: CASSGTSGGGAYNEQFF
cdr3_nt: TGTGCCAGCAGTGGGACTAGCGGCGGAGGCGCCTACAATGAGCAGTTCTTC
d_call: TRBD2
j_call: TRBJ2-1
clone_size: few
v_call: TRBV6-2/TRBV6-3

cdr3_aa: CASSARTGTYEQYF
cdr3_nt: TGTGCCAGCAGTGCTCGGACTGGTACCTACGAGCAGTACTTC
d_call: NA
j_call: TRBJ2-7
clone_size: NA
v_call: TRBV2

cdr3_aa: CASSLVGRRQETQYF
cdr3_nt: TGTGCCAGCAGCTTAGTAGGGCGTAGACAAGAGACCCAGTACTTC
d_call: NA
j_call: TRBJ2-5
clone_size: NA
v_call: TRBV7-6

cdr3_aa: CASSYNDGGGNTEAFF
cdr3_nt: TGTGCCAGCAGTTATAACGACGGTGGAGGGAACACTGAAGCTTTCTTT
d_call: NA
j_call: TRBJ1-1
clone_size: NA
v_call: TRBV6-5

cdr3_aa: CASRPGLAGLETQYF
cdr3_nt: TGTGCCAGCAGGCCTGGACTAGCGGGACTAGAGACCCAGTACTTC
d_call: TRBD2
j_call: TRBJ2-5
clone_size: NA
v_call: TRBV6-5

cdr3_aa: CASSYSRRYEQYF
cdr3_nt: TGTGCCAGCAGTTACTCCCGACGTTACGAGCAGTACTTC
d_call: NA
j_call: TRBJ2-7
clone_size: NA
v_call: TRBV6-2/TRBV6-3

cdr3_aa: CASSQEVRGHYEQYF
cdr3_nt: TGCGCCAGCAGCCAAGAGGTGCGGGGGCACTACGAGCAGTACTTC
d_call: NA
j_call: TRBJ2-7
clone_size: NA
v_call: TRBV4-3

cdr3_aa: CASSLVGFIDGYTF
cdr3_nt: TGTGCCAGCAGCTTAGTAGGGTTCATTGATGGCTACACCTTC
d_call: NA
j_call: TRBJ1-2
clone_size: once
v_call: TRBV7-9

cdr3_aa: CASSIGGTPAVEQYF
cdr3_nt: TGTGCCAGTAGTATCGGCGGGACGCCGGCGGTAGAGCAGTACTTC
d_call: NA
j_call: TRBJ2-7
clone_size: NA
v_call: TRBV19

cdr3_aa: CASSHRLAGGPDGNEQFF
cdr3_nt: TGTGCCAGCAGCCATAGGCTAGCGGGAGGGCCTGACGGGAATGAGCAGTTCTTC
d_call: TRBD2
j_call: TRBJ2-1
clone_size: NA
v_call: TRBV3-1/TRBV3-2

cdr3_aa: CASTPGQTADTQYF
cdr3_nt: TGTGCCAGCACCCCCGGACAAACGGCAGATACGCAGTATTTT
d_call: NA
j_call: TRBJ2-3
clone_size: NA
v_call: TRBV6-1

cdr3_aa: CASSPQGQGQYTEAFF
cdr3_nt: TGCGCCAGCAGCCCCCAAGGACAGGGACAGTACACTGAAGCTTTCTTT
d_call: TRBD1
j_call: TRBJ1-1
clone_size: NA
v_call: TRBV5-1

cdr3_aa: CASSQGTPIDTQYF
cdr3_nt: TGTGCCAGCAGCCAAGGCACTCCTATTGATACGCAGTATTTT
d_call: NA
j_call: TRBJ2-3
clone_size: NA
v_call: TRBV3-1/TRBV3-2

cdr3_aa: CASSQAGGSGPRIIEQYF
cdr3_nt: TGTGCCAGCAGCCAAGCAGGGGGATCCGGGCCAAGGATCATCGAGCAGTACTTC
d_call: TRBD1
j_call: TRBJ2-7
clone_size: NA
v_call: TRBV3-1/TRBV3-2

cdr3_aa: CASSFSRDTQYF
cdr3_nt: TGTGCCAGCAGCTTTTCGCGAGATACGCAGTATTTT
d_call: NA
j_call: TRBJ2-3
clone_size: NA
v_call: TRBV7-2

cdr3_aa: CASSTGQGQRETQYF
cdr3_nt: TGTGCCAGCAGCACCGGACAGGGGCAAAGGGAGACCCAGTACTTC
d_call: TRBD1
j_call: TRBJ2-5
clone_size: NA
v_call: TRBV9

cdr3_aa: CASSQERGRGQPQHF
cdr3_nt: TGCGCCAGCAGCCAAGAGAGGGGAAGGGGACAGCCCCAGCATTTT
d_call: NA
j_call: TRBJ1-5
clone_size: NA
v_call: TRBV4-3

cdr3_aa: CASSLPEGGPRGYTF
cdr3_nt: TGTGCCAGCAGCTTGCCTGAAGGGGGTCCTAGAGGCTACACCTTC
d_call: NA
j_call: TRBJ1-2
clone_size: NA
v_call: TRBV11-2

cdr3_aa: CASSRTHNQPQHF
cdr3_nt: TGTGCCAGCAGCCGGACCCACAATCAGCCCCAGCATTTT
d_call: NA
j_call: TRBJ1-5
clone_size: NA
v_call: TRBV14

cdr3_aa: CASSWTGASSTDTQYF
cdr3_nt: TGTGCCAGTAGCTGGACAGGGGCTTCTTCCACAGATACGCAGTATTTT
d_call: TRBD1
j_call: TRBJ2-3
clone_size: NA
v_call: TRBV19

cdr3_aa: CANSAGEDYEQYF
cdr3_nt: TGTGCCAATTCAGCGGGGGAAGACTACGAGCAGTACTTC
d_call: TRBD2
j_call: TRBJ2-7
clone_size: NA
v_call: TRBV6-5

cdr3_aa: CASRTQGARNQPQHF
cdr3_nt: TGTGCCAGCCGAACCCAGGGGGCGAGGAATCAGCCCCAGCATTTT
d_call: TRBD1
j_call: TRBJ1-5
clone_size: NA
v_call: TRBV28

cdr3_aa: CSVIPGNRGANTEAFF
cdr3_nt: TGCAGCGTTATCCCTGGGAACAGGGGGGCGAACACTGAAGCTTTCTTT
d_call: TRBD1
j_call: TRBJ1-1
clone_size: once
v_call: TRBV29-1

cdr3_aa: CSVVGQQNQKQFF
cdr3_nt: TGCAGCGTTGTGGGACAGCAAAACCAAAAGCAGTTCTTC
d_call: TRBD1
j_call: TRBJ2-1
clone_size: NA
v_call: TRBV29-1

cdr3_aa: CASSQEGDATYNEQFF
cdr3_nt: TGCGCCAGCAGCCAAGAAGGGGATGCGACCTACAATGAGCAGTTCTTC
d_call: NA
j_call: TRBJ2-1
clone_size: few
v_call: TRBV4-1

cdr3_aa: CASSFRGGELFF
cdr3_nt: TGTGCCAGCAGCTTCCGCGGCGGGGAGCTGTTTTTT
d_call: NA
j_call: TRBJ2-2
clone_size: few
v_call: TRBV11-2